This TCR beta chain appears in the sequencing data of a study of T cell responses to AZD1222 COVID-19 vaccine. About the study: Analyses pooled second doses at about 4 or about 12 weeks.

V gave up 3 bases and J gave up 8 bases, with 10 bases separating them. Germline lookup yields CDR1 LNHDA and CDR2 SQIVND (reference sequence). The CDR3 length is 12 residues. This table comes from immunoSEQ multiplex PCR, and its TCRdb copy is limited to in-frame clones, with some not included. The profile shows under 130,000 clones, about nine tenths of them singletons. The clonotype comes from an adult in good health. This specimen was peripheral blood, taken on day 0 of AZD1222 vaccination. The chain carries TRBV19 and TRBJ1-2; tentative D call: TRBD1 (5 bases). DNA for the CDR3: TGTGCCAGTAGTATGGGGACCGAGGGCTACACCTTC. Translated, it gives CASSMGTEGYTF. The complete variable domain, with remaining parts taken from reference TRBV19 and TRBJ1-2, reads DGGITQSPKYLFRKEGQNVTLSCEQNLNHDAMYWYRQDPGQGLRLIYYSQIVNDFQKGDIAEGYSVSREKKESFPLTVTSAQKNPTAFYLCASSMGTEGYTFGSGTRLTVV.